This T cell receptor beta chain derives from a study of identical twins. Study-level points and caveats: Compared with unrelated sharing, twin-shared out-of-frame alpha sequences had more low-probability sequences.

Germline V gene sequence: CDR1 MRHNA, CDR2 SNTAGT. There are 15 residues in the CDR3. Trimming took off 3 bases at V and 1 base at J, with 12 bases between the two ends. In the case of this clonotype: What it binds is not known.

Template switching introduced a universal primer site, and the cDNA bore unique molecular identifiers. TCRdb passed the 5' RACE reads through MiXCR, listing each CDR3 protein once. The table has 400,000 to 500,000 distinct CDR3 sequences, less than 20% seen once. This clonotype was sampled from a man aged 45-65 years in good health. Material: naive T cells sorted from blood. This sequence joins TRBV6-4 and TRBJ1-1; maybe TRBD1 (6 bases). This chain's CDR3 is CASSEGAGANTEAFF. CDR3 nucleotides: TGTGCCAGCAGTGAAGGGGCGGGGGCGAACACTGAAGCTTTCTTT.